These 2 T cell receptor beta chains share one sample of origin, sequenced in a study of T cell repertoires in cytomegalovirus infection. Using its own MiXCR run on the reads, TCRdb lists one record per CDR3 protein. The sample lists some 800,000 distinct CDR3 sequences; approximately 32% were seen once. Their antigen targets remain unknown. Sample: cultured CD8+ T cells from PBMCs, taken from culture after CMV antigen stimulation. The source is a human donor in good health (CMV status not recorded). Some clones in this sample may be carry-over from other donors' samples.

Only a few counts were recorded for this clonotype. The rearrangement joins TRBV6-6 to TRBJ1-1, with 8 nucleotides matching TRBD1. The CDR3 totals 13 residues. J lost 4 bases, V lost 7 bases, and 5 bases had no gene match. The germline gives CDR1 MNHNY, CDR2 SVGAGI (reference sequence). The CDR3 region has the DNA TGTGCCAGCATCCCAGGGGGCACCACTGAAGCTTTCTTT. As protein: CASIPGGTTEAFF.

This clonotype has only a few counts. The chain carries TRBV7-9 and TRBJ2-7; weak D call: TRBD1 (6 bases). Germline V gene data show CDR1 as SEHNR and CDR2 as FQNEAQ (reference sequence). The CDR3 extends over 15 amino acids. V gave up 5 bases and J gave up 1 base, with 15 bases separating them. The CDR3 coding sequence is TGTGCCAGCAGCCTAGTGGGGACACCTTCCTACGAGCAGTACGTC. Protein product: CASSLVGTPSYEQYV.